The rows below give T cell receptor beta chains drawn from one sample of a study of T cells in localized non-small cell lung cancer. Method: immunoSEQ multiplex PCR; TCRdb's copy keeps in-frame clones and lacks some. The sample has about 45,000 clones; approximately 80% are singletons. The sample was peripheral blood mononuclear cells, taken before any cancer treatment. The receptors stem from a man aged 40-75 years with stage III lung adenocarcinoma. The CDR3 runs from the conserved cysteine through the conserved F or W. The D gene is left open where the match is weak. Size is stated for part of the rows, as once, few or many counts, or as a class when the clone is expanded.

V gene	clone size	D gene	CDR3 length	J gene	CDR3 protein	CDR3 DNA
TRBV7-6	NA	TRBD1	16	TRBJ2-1	CASSPRTGHSRNEQFF	TGTGCCAGCAGCCCGAGGACAGGACACTCCCGAAATGAGCAGTTCTTC
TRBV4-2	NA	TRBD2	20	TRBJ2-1	CASSQEPVGLAGVTYNEQFF	TGTGCCAGCAGCCAAGAACCTGTGGGACTAGCGGGGGTTACCTACAATGAGCAGTTCTTC
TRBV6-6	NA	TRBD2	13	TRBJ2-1	CATGGLGYHEQFF	TGTGCCACGGGAGGACTAGGGTATCATGAGCAGTTCTTC
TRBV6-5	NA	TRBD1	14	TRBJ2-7	CASSKTGQSYEQYF	TGTGCCAGCAGTAAAACGGGACAGTCCTACGAGCAGTACTTC
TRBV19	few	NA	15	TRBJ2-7	CASSMGIADFYEQYF	TGTGCCAGTAGTATGGGCATAGCGGATTTCTACGAGCAGTACTTC
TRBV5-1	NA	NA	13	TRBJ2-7	CASSLPGVYEQYF	TGCGCCAGCAGCTTGCCAGGGGTCTACGAGCAGTACTTC
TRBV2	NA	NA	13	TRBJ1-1	CASSRTGNTEAFF	TGTGCCAGCAGTAGGACTGGGAACACTGAAGCTTTCTTT
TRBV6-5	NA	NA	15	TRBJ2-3	CASSYGGAGTDTQYF	TGTGCCAGCAGTTACGGCGGGGCCGGGACAGATACGCAGTATTTT
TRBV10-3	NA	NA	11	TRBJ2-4	CAIGPGDIQYF	TGCGCCATCGGCCCCGGGGACATTCAGTACTTC
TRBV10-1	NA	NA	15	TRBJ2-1	CANSEEGLAYNEQFF	TGCGCCAACAGTGAGGAGGGGCTAGCCTACAATGAGCAGTTCTTC
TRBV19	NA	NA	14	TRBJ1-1	CASSILAGNTEAFF	TGTGCCAGTAGTATATTAGCAGGGAACACTGAAGCTTTCTTT
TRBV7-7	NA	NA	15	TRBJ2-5	CASSLGAGVQETQYF	TGTGCCAGCAGCTTAGGGGCAGGGGTACAAGAGACCCAGTACTTC
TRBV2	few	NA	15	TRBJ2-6	CASGSFLSGANVLTF	TGTGCCAGCGGGAGCTTTCTCTCTGGGGCCAACGTCCTGACTTTC
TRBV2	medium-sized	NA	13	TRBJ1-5	CASRQDSNQPQHF	TGTGCCAGCAGGCAGGACAGCAATCAGCCCCAGCATTTT
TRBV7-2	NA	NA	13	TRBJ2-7	CASSFDSFYEQYF	TGTGCCAGCAGCTTCGACAGCTTCTACGAGCAGTACTTC
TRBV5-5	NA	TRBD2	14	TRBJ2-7	CASSFGGSAYEQYF	TGTGCCAGCAGCTTCGGGGGGTCTGCCTACGAGCAGTACTTC
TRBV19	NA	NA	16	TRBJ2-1	CASSLGGGSAYNEQFF	TGTGCCAGTAGTCTAGGAGGGGGGAGCGCCTACAATGAGCAGTTCTTC
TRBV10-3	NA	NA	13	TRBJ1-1	CAISDRLDTEAFF	TGTGCCATCAGTGATCGTCTTGACACTGAAGCTTTCTTT
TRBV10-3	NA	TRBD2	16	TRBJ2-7	CAISESTSGGLYEQYF	TGTGCCATCAGTGAGTCCACTAGCGGGGGGCTCTACGAGCAGTACTTC
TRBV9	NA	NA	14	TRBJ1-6	CASSVQSYNSPLHF	TGTGCCAGCAGCGTTCAGTCCTATAATTCACCCCTCCACTTT
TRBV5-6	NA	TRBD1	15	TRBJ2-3	CASKGRQGSTDTQYF	TGTGCCAGCAAGGGGCGACAGGGTAGCACAGATACGCAGTATTTT
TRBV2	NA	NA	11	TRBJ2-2	CASSETVELFF	TGTGCCAGCAGTGAAACAGTGGAGCTGTTTTTT
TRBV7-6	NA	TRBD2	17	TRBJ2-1	CASSFPGTSGGSNEQFF	TGTGCCAGCAGCTTCCCAGGGACTAGCGGGGGTTCCAATGAGCAGTTCTTC
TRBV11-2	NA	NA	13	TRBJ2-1	CASSVRGLNEQFF	TGTGCCAGCAGCGTCAGAGGGCTCAATGAGCAGTTCTTC
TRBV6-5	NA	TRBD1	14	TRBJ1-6	CASRPLTGESPLHF	TGTGCCAGCAGGCCCTTGACAGGGGAATCACCCCTCCACTTT
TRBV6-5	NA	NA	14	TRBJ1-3	CAISDAISGNTIYF	TGTGCCATCAGCGATGCTATCTCTGGAAACACCATATATTTT
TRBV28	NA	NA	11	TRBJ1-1	CASRLTKEAFF	TGTGCCAGCAGGCTAACGAAAGAAGCTTTCTTT
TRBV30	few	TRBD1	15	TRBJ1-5	CAWGTGGMGNQPQHF	TGTGCCTGGGGGACAGGGGGCATGGGCAATCAGCCCCAGCATTTT
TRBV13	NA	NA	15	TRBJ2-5	CASSPRSGGRETQYF	TGTGCCAGCAGCCCCAGGTCGGGGGGCAGGGAGACCCAGTACTTC
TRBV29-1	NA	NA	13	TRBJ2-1	CSVEDPQGNEQFF	TGCAGCGTTGAAGATCCTCAAGGCAATGAGCAGTTCTTC
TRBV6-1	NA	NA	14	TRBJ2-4	CASREGPAKNIQYF	TGTGCCAGCAGAGAGGGTCCGGCCAAAAACATTCAGTACTTC
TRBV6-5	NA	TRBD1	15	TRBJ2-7	CASSPGQGAVYEQYF	TGTGCCAGCAGCCCGGGACAGGGGGCAGTCTACGAGCAGTACTTC
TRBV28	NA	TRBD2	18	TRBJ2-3	CASSLYSSGQSSTDTQYF	TGTGCCAGCAGTTTATATTCTAGCGGGCAATCTAGCACAGATACGCAGTATTTT
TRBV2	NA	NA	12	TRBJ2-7	CASSGRVYEQYF	TGTGCCAGCAGTGGAAGGGTCTACGAGCAGTACTTC
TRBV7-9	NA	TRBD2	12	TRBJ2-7	CASSRLAGEQYF	TGTGCCAGCAGCCGACTAGCAGGCGAGCAGTACTTC
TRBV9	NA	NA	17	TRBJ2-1	CASSVDGVSGSYNEQFF	TGTGCCAGCAGCGTAGATGGGGTCTCGGGGTCCTACAATGAGCAGTTCTTC
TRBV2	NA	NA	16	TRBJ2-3	CASSELGGRSTDTQYF	TGTGCCAGCAGTGAACTAGGGGGGAGAAGCACAGATACGCAGTATTTT
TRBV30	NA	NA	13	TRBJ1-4	CAWGEASNEKLFF	TGTGCCTGGGGAGAGGCATCCAATGAAAAACTGTTTTTT
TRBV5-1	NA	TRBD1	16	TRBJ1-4	CASSPSATGGTEKLFF	TGCGCCAGCAGCCCCTCGGCTACAGGGGGAACTGAAAAACTGTTTTTT
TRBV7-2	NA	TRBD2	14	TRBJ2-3	CASSISGTTDTQYF	TGTGCCAGCAGCATTAGCGGGACCACAGATACGCAGTATTTT
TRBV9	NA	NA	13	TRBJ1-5	CASSRLINQPQHF	TGTGCCAGCAGCAGACTGATCAATCAGCCCCAGCATTTT
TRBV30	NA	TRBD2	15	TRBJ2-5	CAWSVLAGYQETQYF	TGTGCCTGGAGTGTATTAGCGGGGTACCAAGAGACCCAGTACTTC
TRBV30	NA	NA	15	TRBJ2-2	CAWIKLGENTGELFF	TGTGCCTGGATTAAGCTAGGGGAGAACACCGGGGAGCTGTTTTTT
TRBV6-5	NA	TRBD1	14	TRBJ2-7	CASSYSGQTYEQYF	TGTGCCAGCAGTTACTCGGGACAGACTTACGAGCAGTACTTC
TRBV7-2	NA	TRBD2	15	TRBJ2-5	CASSLGSSGGRSPNF	TGTGCCAGCAGCTTAGGCTCTAGCGGGGGTCGCTCCCCGAACTTC
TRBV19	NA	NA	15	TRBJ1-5	CASSIAHNLNQPQHF	TGTGCCAGTAGTATAGCCCACAATTTAAATCAGCCCCAGCATTTT
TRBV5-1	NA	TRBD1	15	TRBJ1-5	CASSVGTGTNQPQHF	TGCGCCAGCAGCGTGGGGACAGGGACAAATCAGCCCCAGCATTTT
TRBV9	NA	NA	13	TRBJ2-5	CASSGPGGETQYF	TGTGCCAGCAGCGGTCCCGGGGGAGAGACCCAGTACTTC
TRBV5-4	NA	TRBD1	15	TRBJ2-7	CASSLGDSSIYEQYF	TGTGCCAGCAGCTTGGGGGACAGTTCGATCTACGAGCAGTACTTC
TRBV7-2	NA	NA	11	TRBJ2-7	CASTLWDEQYF	TGTGCCAGCACCCTCTGGGACGAGCAGTACTTC
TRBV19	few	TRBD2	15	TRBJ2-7	CASSISSGGTYEQYF	TGTGCCAGTAGTATATCTAGCGGGGGAACCTACGAGCAGTACTTC
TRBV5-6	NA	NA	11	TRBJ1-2	CASSYDYGYTF	TGTGCCAGCAGCTACGACTATGGCTACACCTTC
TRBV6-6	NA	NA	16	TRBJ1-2	CASSYFGGTGTDGYTF	TGTGCCAGCAGTTACTTCGGCGGGACGGGAACAGATGGCTACACCTTC
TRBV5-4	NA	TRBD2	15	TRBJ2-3	CASTTGTSGGYTQYF	TGTGCCAGCACAACCGGGACTAGCGGGGGTTATACGCAGTATTTT
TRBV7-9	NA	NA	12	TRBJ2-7	CASSLAGREQYF	TGTGCCAGCAGCTTAGCTGGCCGGGAGCAGTACTTC
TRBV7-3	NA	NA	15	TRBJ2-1	CASSRDGMTYNEQFF	TGTGCCAGCAGCCGAGACGGGATGACCTACAATGAGCAGTTCTTC
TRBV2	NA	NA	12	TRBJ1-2	CASSSTLYGYTF	TGTGCCAGCAGTTCGACCCTCTATGGCTACACCTTC
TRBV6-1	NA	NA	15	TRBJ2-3	CASSELGLITDTQYF	TGTGCCAGCAGTGAATTGGGCCTTATCACAGATACGCAGTATTTT
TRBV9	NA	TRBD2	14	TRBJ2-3	CASSLGTSPDTQYF	TGTGCCAGCAGCCTAGGGACTAGCCCAGATACGCAGTATTTT
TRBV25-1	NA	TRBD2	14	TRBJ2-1	CASSVISGGNEQFF	TGTGCCAGCAGTGTTATTAGCGGGGGGAATGAGCAGTTCTTC